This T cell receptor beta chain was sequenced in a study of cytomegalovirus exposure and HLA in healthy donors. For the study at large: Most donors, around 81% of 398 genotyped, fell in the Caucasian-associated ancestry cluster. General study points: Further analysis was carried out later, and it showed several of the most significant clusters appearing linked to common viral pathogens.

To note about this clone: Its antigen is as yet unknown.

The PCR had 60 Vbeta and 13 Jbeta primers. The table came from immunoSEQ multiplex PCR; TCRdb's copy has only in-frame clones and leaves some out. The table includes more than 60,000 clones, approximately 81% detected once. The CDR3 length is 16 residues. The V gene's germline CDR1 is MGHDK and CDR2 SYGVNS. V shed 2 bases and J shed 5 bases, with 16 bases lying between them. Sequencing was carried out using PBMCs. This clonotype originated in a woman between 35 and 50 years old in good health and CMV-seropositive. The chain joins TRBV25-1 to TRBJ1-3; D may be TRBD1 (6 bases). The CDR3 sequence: CASSENRGAPRNTIYF. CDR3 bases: TGTGCCAGCAGTGAAAACCGGGGGGCGCCTAGAAACACCATATATTTT.